Each of the 6 T cell receptor beta chains below was sequenced from the same sample in a study of blood T cell repertoires in COVID-19. The data were produced by immunoSEQ multiplex PCR, yet TCRdb's version contains in-frame clones alone and is incomplete. Here the sample spans fewer than 300,000 clones, roughly 90% being singletons. The sample taken for sequencing was PBMCs or T cells enriched from blood (not recorded which). Receptors were obtained from a woman in her twenties or thirties who had recovered from COVID-19.

V and J are TRBV4-2 and TRBJ2-3; 11 bases are shared with TRBD2. Germline CDR1 is LGHNA and CDR2 is YNFKEQ. The J segment lost 1 base and the V segment lost 0 bases, leaving 3 bases of the junction unmatched. CDR3 length: 17 residues. CDR3 protein: CASSQDTSGRGTDTQYF. The CDR3 region has the DNA TGTGCCAGCAGCCAAGATACTAGCGGGAGAGGCACAGATACGCAGTATTTT.

The chain joins TRBV19 to TRBJ1-5, with 9 bases matching TRBD1. Trimming took 4 bases from V and 5 from J; bases not matched to a gene: 9. Germline CDR1 and CDR2: LNHDA and SQIVND (reference sequence). The CDR3 is made up of 16 amino acids. CDR3 DNA sequence: TGTGCCAGTAGTAGCGGCCGGGACAGGGTGGATCAGCCCCAGCATTTT. Translation gives CASSSGRDRVDQPQHF.

This clone came up once. The J gene is TRBJ1-2, the V gene TRBV28, with 8 nucleotides matching TRBD1. Germline lookup yields CDR1 MDHEN and CDR2 SYDVKM. V lost 5 bases and J lost 8; bases outside the gene matches: 10. The CDR3 loop spans 14 amino acids. The CDR3 here is CASSRSTGASGYTF. The CDR3 nucleotides are TGTGCCAGCAGTCGCTCGACAGGGGCGTCCGGCTACACCTTC.

This chain uses TRBV4-3 with TRBJ2-1, with 9 positions matching TRBD2. The CDR3 contains 14 residues. V was pared by 4 bases and J by 5 bases, with 3 bases of the junction left unmatched. Germline V gene sequence: CDR1 LGHNA, CDR2 YSLEER. CDR3 amino acids: CASSPVAGDNEQFF. CDR3 sequence (DNA): TGCGCCAGCAGCCCGGTAGCGGGAGACAATGAGCAGTTCTTC.

The rearrangement links TRBV4-2 to TRBJ2-1; TRBD2 might be the D (7 bases). Germline values: CDR1 LGHNA, CDR2 YNFKEQ. This CDR3 spans 21 amino acids. V was shortened by 0 bases and J by 9 bases, with 33 bases between the two germline ends. The CDR3: CASSQDPPGGASGYPWGEQFF. The CDR3 bases are TGTGCCAGCAGCCAAGACCCCCCTGGGGGGGCTAGCGGTTACCCCTGGGGTGAGCAGTTCTTC.

The chain links TRBV7-8 to TRBJ2-3; D is unresolved. Deletions cut 2 bases from V and 5 bases from J, with 5 bases between. The CDR3 sequence is 12 residues long. From germline, CDR1 is SGHVS and CDR2 FQNEAQ. Here the CDR3 DNA reads TGTGCCAGCAGCTTACATGTAGATACGCAGTATTTT. It is translated as CASSLHVDTQYF. The complete variable domain, with remaining parts taken from reference TRBV7-8 and TRBJ2-3, reads GAGVSQSPRYKVAKRGQDVALRCDPISGHVSLFWYQQALGQGPEFLTYFQNEAQLDKSGLPSDRFFAERPEGSVSTLKIQRTQQEDSAVYLCASSLHVDTQYFGPGTRLTVL.